A selection of T cell receptor beta chains follows, all from one sample in a study of cytomegalovirus exposure and HLA in healthy donors. Clones were sequenced by immunoSEQ multiplex PCR, and TCRdb holds only the in-frame ones, with some missing. The sample lists around 100,000 clones, approximately 76% seen once, with about 5% in the top ten. The sample was PBMCs. The receptors stem from a young woman in good health and CMV-seropositive. CDR3s include the opening cysteine and the closing phenylalanine or tryptophan. The D gene is left open where the match is weak.

J gene: TRBJ2-7; V gene: TRBV30; D gene: TRBD1; CDR3 protein: CAWGMGQGAYEQYF
J gene: TRBJ1-2; V gene: TRBV6-1; D gene: NA; CDR3 protein: CASSERHENTF
J gene: TRBJ1-2; V gene: TRBV25-1; D gene: TRBD1; CDR3 protein: CASSETGRNYGYTF
J gene: TRBJ2-1; V gene: TRBV30; D gene: NA; CDR3 protein: CAWSPLTVGEQFF
J gene: TRBJ2-7; V gene: TRBV5-6; D gene: TRBD1; CDR3 protein: CASSRPGTGRYEQYF
J gene: TRBJ2-7; V gene: TRBV5-1; D gene: TRBD2; CDR3 protein: CASSLEGLAGGYEQYF
J gene: TRBJ1-1; V gene: TRBV6-5; D gene: TRBD1; CDR3 protein: CASSGNRGDTEAFF
J gene: TRBJ2-1; V gene: TRBV28; D gene: NA; CDR3 protein: CASVAHGSYNEQFF
J gene: TRBJ2-1; V gene: TRBV5-6; D gene: TRBD1; CDR3 protein: CASSPGQGKQFF
J gene: TRBJ2-7; V gene: TRBV19; D gene: TRBD1; CDR3 protein: CASSTSGQGAEQYF
J gene: TRBJ1-1; V gene: TRBV11-3; D gene: NA; CDR3 protein: CASSLGKGPNTEAFF
J gene: TRBJ2-7; V gene: TRBV18; D gene: TRBD1; CDR3 protein: CASSPPDRALLVYEQYF
J gene: TRBJ1-2; V gene: TRBV27; D gene: TRBD1; CDR3 protein: CASSPGTGGFGYTF
J gene: TRBJ2-5; V gene: TRBV7-2; D gene: TRBD1; CDR3 protein: CASSLGTGSEETQYF
J gene: TRBJ2-7; V gene: TRBV11-2; D gene: NA; CDR3 protein: CASSLASQREQYF
J gene: TRBJ2-3; V gene: TRBV5-1; D gene: TRBD1; CDR3 protein: CASSPGTGTDTQYF
J gene: TRBJ1-6; V gene: TRBV25-1; D gene: NA; CDR3 protein: CASTRANSPLHF
J gene: TRBJ2-7; V gene: TRBV5-1; D gene: TRBD1; CDR3 protein: CASSLNTGANSYEQYF
J gene: TRBJ2-5; V gene: TRBV28; D gene: NA; CDR3 protein: CASTSAGEGTQYF
J gene: TRBJ2-7; V gene: TRBV10-2; D gene: TRBD2; CDR3 protein: CASGRSGNSYEQYF
J gene: TRBJ2-1; V gene: TRBV7-6; D gene: TRBD2; CDR3 protein: CASSLDSGLANEQFF
J gene: TRBJ2-5; V gene: TRBV30; D gene: NA; CDR3 protein: CAWSSGQETQYF
J gene: TRBJ2-7; V gene: TRBV15; D gene: NA; CDR3 protein: CATSRAVGLQAYEQYF
J gene: TRBJ1-2; V gene: TRBV4-2; D gene: TRBD1; CDR3 protein: CASSPGQGVNLLNYGYTF
J gene: TRBJ2-2; V gene: TRBV18; D gene: NA; CDR3 protein: CASSPPGPGTSKPTGELFF
J gene: TRBJ1-3; V gene: TRBV6-5; D gene: NA; CDR3 protein: CASSYSGGLGTIYF
J gene: TRBJ2-5; V gene: TRBV9; D gene: NA; CDR3 protein: CASSPLTEETQYF
J gene: TRBJ2-3; V gene: TRBV28; D gene: TRBD2; CDR3 protein: CASSVGGSDTQYF
J gene: TRBJ2-3; V gene: TRBV7-2; D gene: NA; CDR3 protein: CASSLTYTDTQYF
J gene: TRBJ1-5; V gene: TRBV29-1; D gene: NA; CDR3 protein: CIVVTELNQPQHF
J gene: TRBJ1-1; V gene: TRBV30; D gene: NA; CDR3 protein: CAWSGGRLANTEAFF
J gene: TRBJ2-2; V gene: TRBV5-1; D gene: TRBD1; CDR3 protein: CASSPGTGVTGELFF
J gene: NA; V gene: TRBV25-1; D gene: TRBD2; CDR3 protein: CASSGTSGFYEQYF
J gene: TRBJ1-4; V gene: TRBV30; D gene: NA; CDR3 protein: CACDWAGQGEKLFF